This entry lists 31 T cell receptor beta chains sequenced from one sample in a study of blood T cell repertoires in COVID-19. Profiled with immunoSEQ multiplex PCR; TCRdb holds only in-frame clones, not every one. Of under 80,000 clones in the sample, roughly 82% were seen once. The sequenced sample was peripheral blood. These receptors were obtained from a man aged 50-60 years with acute or convalescent COVID-19.

The chain links TRBV19 to TRBJ2-7, with 11 bases lining up with TRBD1. This CDR3 region has 15 residues. The trim removed 5 bases at V and 2 bases at J, leaving 5 bases unmatched. CDR1 is LNHDA, CDR2 SQIVND, per germline (reference sequence). DNA of the CDR3: TGTGCCAGTAGTCCCGGGACAGGGGGAGCCTACGAGCAGTACTTC. Protein sequence: CASSPGTGGAYEQYF.

The gene calls are TRBV6-5 and TRBJ1-5; 7 bases agree with TRBD1. The CDR3 sequence is 14 residues long. Per the germline V gene, CDR1 is MNHEY and CDR2 is SVGAGI. J gave up 7 bases and V 6 bases, and 9 bases lay outside the gene matches. CDR3 protein: CASRSRQGRQPQHF. In nucleotides, the CDR3 is TGTGCCAGCAGATCCCGACAGGGCCGACAGCCCCAGCATTTT.

The chain is built from TRBV18 and TRBJ1-1, with no clear D. V was trimmed by 1 base and J by 4 bases, leaving 4 bases between them. Looked up from germline, CDR1 is KGHSH and CDR2 is LQKENI. CDR3 size: 12 residues. This CDR3 is CASSPQSTEAFF. For the CDR3, the DNA is TGTGCCAGCTCACCACAGAGCACTGAAGCTTTCTTT.

V and J are TRBV5-6 and TRBJ2-5; D is perhaps TRBD2 (5 bases). V lost 3 bases, J lost 1 base, and 10 bases lay in between. Germline CDR1 SGHDT, CDR2 YYEEEE. This CDR3 comprises 14 residues. Written as DNA, the CDR3 is TGTGCCAGCAGCTCCCGGGGAAGCCAAGAGACCCAGTACTTC. Protein product: CASSSRGSQETQYF.

This clone was detected only a few times. The chain carries TRBV30 and TRBJ2-3; no clear D. This CDR3 is built from 15 residues. The germline V gene has CDR1 GTSNPN and CDR2 SVGIG (reference sequence). Trimming cost V 3 bases and J 2 bases, with 15 bases left between them. In nucleotides, the CDR3 is TGTGCCTGGAGGTCATCCTACAGTGCCACAGATACGCAGTATTTT. Its translation is CAWRSSYSATDTQYF.

The rearrangement links TRBV9 to TRBJ1-3; weak D call: TRBD1 (5 bases). The ends were cut back, 3 bases at V and 3 bases at J, with 7 bases in the middle. The CDR3 totals 13 residues. Germline V gene data show CDR1 as SGDLS and CDR2 as YYNGEE. The CDR3 DNA reads TGTGCCAGCAGCGGGACAATTGGAAACACCATATATTTT. It encodes CASSGTIGNTIYF.

This rearrangement joins TRBV14 to TRBJ2-5; tentatively, D is TRBD1 (7 bases). This CDR3 spans 16 amino acids. Germline CDR1 is SGHDN and CDR2 is FVKESK. V lost 8 bases, J lost 3 bases, and 22 bases lay in between. CDR3 in DNA: TGTGCCAGCCGGGCGACAGGGAGGCAAAGGGAAGAGACCCAGTACTTC. This codes for CASRATGRQREETQYF.

Here the CDR3 reads CASSQRVRGGTQYF. The CDR3 DNA sequence: TGTGCCAGCAGCCAAAGAGTGCGGGGGGGGACCCAGTACTTC. The chain uses TRBV3-1 (or the pseudogene TRBV3-2) and TRBJ2-5, with 9 bases fitting TRBD2. V shed 2 bases, J shed 7 bases, and the junction held 5 bases outside the gene matches. Germline-derived CDR1 and CDR2 are LGHDT and YNNKEL (reference sequence). The CDR3 runs 14 residues.

The genes are TRBV6-2 or TRBV6-3 and TRBJ2-7; 9 bases are shared with TRBD1. Germline CDR1 reads MNHEY; CDR2 reads SVGEGT. Losses at the gene ends were 2 bases for V and 5 bases for J; bases not matched to a gene: 10. The CDR3 loop spans 16 amino acids. CDR3 region: CASSYSTGGLGHEQYF. The CDR3 region has the DNA TGTGCCAGCAGTTACAGTACAGGGGGCCTTGGGCACGAGCAGTACTTC.

The table lists this clone with a count of one. This chain uses TRBV7-3 with TRBJ1-2, with D possibly being TRBD1 (5 bases). Germline CDR1 and CDR2: SGHTA and FQGTGA. The CDR3 has 15 residues. V lost 1 base, J lost 4 bases, and 13 bases lay in between. CDR3 residues: CASSLRPGDGYGYTF. The DNA for the CDR3 is TGTGCCAGCAGCTTAAGGCCGGGGGATGGCTATGGCTACACCTTC.

This clone was seen only a few times. The chain recombines TRBV20-1 with TRBJ1-1; no definite D call. Germline V gives CDR1 DFQATT, CDR2 SNEGSKA (reference sequence). Trimming shortened V by 0 bases and J by 11 bases, and 7 bases separated the two germline ends. The CDR3 runs 10 residues. The CDR3 nucleotides read TGCAGTGCTAGAGAGGCCGGGGCTTTCTTT. Amino acids: CSAREAGAFF.

This chain uses TRBV11-1 with TRBJ2-1; TRBD2 matches at 13 bases. This CDR3 spans 16 amino acids. Germline CDR1 reads SGHAT; CDR2 reads FQDESV (reference sequence). With V trimmed by 10 bases and J by 9 bases, 15 bases remained unmatched. The CDR3 coding sequence is TGTGCCACCTCCTGGACTAGCGGGAGTGGGTTGGGTGAGCAGTTCTTC. Its protein is CATSWTSGSGLGEQFF.

The sample holds a few counts of this clone. The chain uses TRBV4-1 and TRBJ1-4, with TRBD1 matching 7 bases. The CDR3 runs 15 residues. Trimming took 0 bases from V and 7 from J; bases not matched to a gene: 5. Germline V gene sequence: CDR1 MGHRA, CDR2 YSYEKL. The DNA of the CDR3 is TGCGCCAGCAGCCAAGATGAGGGGGCGAGTGAAAAACTGTTTTTT. As protein: CASSQDEGASEKLFF.

This clone has only a few counts. This CDR3 is CASSLRTVYGYTF. CDR3 bases: TGTGCCAGCAGCTTGCGAACAGTTTATGGCTACACCTTC. The chain carries TRBV7-2 and TRBJ1-2; unclear D gene. Between the trimmed V and J ends, which lost 3 bases and 5 bases, there was a span of 10 bases. The CDR3 has 13 amino acids. Germline-derived CDR1 and CDR2 are SGHTA and FQGNSA.

The chain uses TRBV30 and TRBJ1-5; D might be TRBD1 (5 bases). CDR1 and CDR2 (germline): GTSNPN, SVGIG (reference sequence). The CDR3 contains 15 residues. Trimming left V 0 bases short and J 4 bases short, with 13 bases between. The DNA for the CDR3 is TGTGCCTGGAGTGTATGGGGCCAGGGTAATCAGCCCCAGCATTTT. Amino acid sequence: CAWSVWGQGNQPQHF.

In this sample, this clone turned up a few times. CDR3 amino acids: CASSMTSGSFDEQFF. The CDR3 bases are TGTGCCAGTAGTATGACTAGCGGGAGTTTCGATGAGCAGTTCTTC. The chain carries TRBV19 and TRBJ2-1, with 12 bases that match TRBD2. Per germline, CDR1 LNHDA and CDR2 SQIVND (reference sequence). The CDR3 sequence is 15 residues long. Trimming at V came to 3 bases and at J to 8 bases, leaving 5 bases not matched to a gene. Drawing the rest from reference TRBV19 and TRBJ2-1, the complete variable domain is DGGITQSPKYLFRKEGQNVTLSCEQNLNHDAMYWYRQDPGQGLRLIYYSQIVNDFQKGDIAEGYSVSREKKESFPLTVTSAQKNPTAFYLCASSMTSGSFDEQFFGPGTRLTVL.

The chain links TRBV2 to TRBJ2-2; 7 bases fit TRBD2. CDR3 length equals 17 residues. Per germline, CDR1 SNHLY and CDR2 FYNNEI. V shed 5 bases, J shed 1 base, and the junction held 10 bases outside the gene matches. The CDR3 coding sequence is TGTGCCAGCAGTATAAGAGGGAGGGGCTTGAACACCGGGGAGCTGTTTTTT. Translation gives CASSIRGRGLNTGELFF.

J is TRBJ1-1 and V is TRBV5-1; 7 nucleotides line up with TRBD1. The CDR3 consists of 17 residues. The junction had 12 bases not matched to a gene; V was cut back by 4 bases and J by 0 bases. The V gene's germline CDR1 is SGHRS and CDR2 YFSETQ. The CDR3 sequence is CASSPGTAFFMNTEAFF. The CDR3, as DNA: TGCGCCAGCAGCCCGGGGACAGCCTTTTTCATGAACACTGAAGCTTTCTTT.

The chain uses TRBV7-2 and TRBJ1-3, with D unresolved. The germline gives CDR1 SGHTA, CDR2 FQGNSA. The CDR3 totals 16 residues. Trimming pared 10 bases from V and 9 bases from J, leaving 28 bases between. CDR3: CATSKHPRAVRGTIYF. The CDR3 DNA reads TGTGCCACCTCCAAACACCCCCGGGCGGTCCGGGGCACCATATATTTT.

This rearrangement joins TRBV5-1 to TRBJ1-1, with 7 bases fitting TRBD1. Trimming took 5 bases from V and 5 from J; bases not matched to a gene: 9. This CDR3 has 14 residues. Germline V lookup: CDR1 SGHRS, CDR2 YFSETQ. CDR3 nucleotide sequence: TGCGCCAGCAGTCCGACAGGGCGCGGGACTGAAGCTTTCTTT. Protein product: CASSPTGRGTEAFF.

The chain carries TRBV24-1 and TRBJ1-2, with 7 bases that match TRBD1. CDR3 length equals 15 residues. V shed 4 bases, J shed 4 bases, and the junction held 8 bases outside the gene matches. Germline loops: CDR1 KGHDR, CDR2 SFDVKD. The CDR3 DNA sequence: TGTGCCACCAGTGAAGGCAGGGGGACCCCCTATGGCTACACCTTC. Amino acids: CATSEGRGTPYGYTF.

The V gene is TRBV30, the J gene TRBJ1-1, with TRBD1 as a possible D gene (5 bases). The CDR3 sequence is 12 residues long. The V and J ends lost 4 bases and 1 base respectively, with 7 bases between them. Germline CDR1 is GTSNPN and CDR2 is SVGIG (reference sequence). The CDR3 bases are TGTGCCTGGACCGACAGGAACACTGAAGCTTTCTTT. As protein: CAWTDRNTEAFF.

This rearrangement joins TRBV4-3 to TRBJ2-1; 10 positions match TRBD2. The CDR3 runs to 18 residues. The V segment lost 4 bases and the J segment 5 bases; nucleotides outside the gene matches: 14. The germline CDR1 and CDR2 sequences are LGHNA and YSLEER. CDR3 DNA sequence: TGCGCCAGCAGCCGCTTGTCCGCACTAGCGGGGAGGAACAATGAGCAGTTCTTC. Its translation: CASSRLSALAGRNNEQFF.

The chain employs TRBV1 and TRBJ2-7; TRBD2, as called in the table, went unchecked against the DNA. TRBV1 is annotated as a pseudogene. This CDR3 contains 16 residues. CDR3 in DNA: TGCACCAGCAGCCAAGATTCGGTAGCGGAGCGCTACGAGCAGTACTTC. Encoded protein: CTSSQDSVAERYEQYF.

The rearrangement uses TRBV7-2 and TRBJ1-2; 8 bases fit TRBD1. J lost 4 bases, V lost 1 base, and 5 bases had no gene match. CDR3 length: 15 residues. Germline V gene lookup returns CDR1 SGHTA and CDR2 FQGNSA. CDR3: CASSLDSGTGYGYTF. The DNA for the CDR3 is TGTGCCAGCAGCTTAGATTCCGGGACAGGCTATGGCTACACCTTC.

The chain is built from TRBV7-2 and TRBJ2-1; a weak D match, TRBD2 (6 bases). V lost 4 bases and J 4 bases, leaving 14 bases between the germline ends. The CDR3 contains 15 residues. Germline CDR1 is SGHTA and CDR2 is FQGNSA. CDR3 bases: TGTGCCAGCAGCTCCTTTGTGGGGGGTTACAATGAGCAGTTCTTC. Protein: CASSSFVGGYNEQFF.

This rearrangement joins TRBV6-5 to TRBJ1-1; 7 bases agree with TRBD1. The CDR3 has 11 residues. From germline, CDR1 is MNHEY and CDR2 SVGAGI. J gave up 4 bases and V 8 bases, and 1 base lay outside the gene matches. Here the CDR3 reads CASSGGTEAFF. The CDR3 DNA follows: TGTGCCAGCTCAGGGGGCACTGAAGCTTTCTTT.

The CDR3 here is CATSKQGARGYTF. CDR3 in DNA: TGTGCCACCAGCAAACAGGGGGCGCGGGGCTACACCTTC. This chain connects TRBV15 to TRBJ1-2, with 9 bases identical to TRBD1. CDR1 is LNHNV, CDR2 YYDKDF, per germline (reference sequence). With V trimmed by 4 bases and J by 8 bases, 5 bases remained unmatched. The CDR3 loop spans 13 amino acids.

This clone was counted once. V usage is TRBV27 and J usage is TRBJ2-5, with D perhaps TRBD2 (5 bases). Trimming pared 0 bases from V and 5 bases from J, leaving 22 bases between. The CDR3 consists of 18 residues. Per the germline V gene, CDR1 is MNHEY and CDR2 is SMNVEV (reference sequence). The CDR3 sequence: CASSLSPGEGERWETQYF. Written as DNA, the CDR3 is TGTGCCAGCAGTTTATCCCCCGGGGAAGGAGAGAGGTGGGAGACCCAGTACTTC.

The count of this clone is one. V gene TRBV28 combines with J gene TRBJ1-1; 8 bases fit TRBD1. CDR1 is MDHEN, CDR2 SYDVKM, per germline. The CDR3 extends over 14 amino acids. The V and J ends lost 8 bases and 3 bases, in that order; junction bases with no gene match: 8. The CDR3 nucleotides are TGTGCCAGCGGACGCCGGACAGGGCACACTGAAGCTTTCTTT. Amino acid sequence: CASGRRTGHTEAFF.

The chain employs TRBV2 and TRBJ2-1, with D perhaps TRBD2 (6 bases). The CDR3 loop spans 14 amino acids. Germline CDR1 reads SNHLY; CDR2 reads FYNNEI. Trimming cost V 11 bases and J 6 bases, with 20 bases left between them. CDR3 protein: CACNVEAGINEQFF. The CDR3 coding sequence is TGTGCCTGCAACGTAGAGGCGGGGATCAATGAGCAGTTCTTC.